The 7 T cell receptor beta chains presented below share a single source sample, sequenced in a study of persistence of HIV-infected CD4 T cells. For these receptors, no antigen is known. The stimulus was lysate of CMV-infected fibroblasts, about 11 ug/mL. CD40L-negative CD69-negative CD45RO-high memory CD4+ T cells were sorted as populations depleted of antigen-responding cells. Sequencing used immunoSEQ version 4 in survey mode. Sequenced by immunoSEQ multiplex PCR; TCRdb stores in-frame clones only, minus some. The table lists around 28,000 clones, around 80% of them singletons. The sequencing here drew on CD4+ T cells sorted from PBMCs after approximately 19-hour stimulation, taken from a patient who received antiretroviral therapy. Receptors originate from an adult woman with HIV who was CMV-seropositive.

V and J are TRBV30 and TRBJ1-5; TRBD1 matches at 10 bases. This CDR3 has 16 amino acids. Germline V gene lookup returns CDR1 GTSNPN and CDR2 SVGIG (reference sequence). The ends lost 3 bases at V and 3 bases at J; junction bases unmatched: 8. CDR3 in amino acids: CAWSSVGTGVNQPQHF. The CDR3, as DNA: TGTGCCTGGAGCAGCGTGGGGACAGGGGTCAATCAGCCCCAGCATTTT.

This clone showed up just once. J is TRBJ1-6 and V is TRBV10-3; D unresolved. Germline CDR1 is ENHRY and CDR2 is SYGVKD. The length of the CDR3 is 12 residues. Trimming shortened V by 7 bases and J by 5 bases, and 6 bases separated the two germline ends. The CDR3 region has the DNA TGTGCCATCAAACAGAATAATTCACCCCTCCACTTT. It translates to CAIKQNNSPLHF.

The chain employs TRBV10-3 and TRBJ2-2, with D tentatively TRBD2 (7 bases). The CDR3 runs to 18 residues. Germline CDR1 is ENHRY and CDR2 is SYGVKD. V lost 6 bases and J lost 0, with 20 bases in between. CDR3 sequence reads: CAISVGGGGNANTGELFF. The CDR3 coding sequence is TGTGCCATCAGCGTAGGAGGGGGGGGAAACGCGAACACCGGGGAGCTGTTTTTT.

The rearrangement joins TRBV3-1 (or the pseudogene TRBV3-2) to TRBJ1-3; perhaps TRBD1 as D (5 bases). The ends were cut back, 5 bases at V and 1 base at J, with 12 bases in the middle. Germline loops: CDR1 LGHDT, CDR2 YNNKEL (reference sequence). This CDR3 contains 15 residues. The CDR3, as DNA: TGTGCCAGCAGCGCCCAGCGGGGGTCTGGAAACACCATATATTTT. Its protein product is CASSAQRGSGNTIYF.

This clone came up once. This chain uses TRBV19 with TRBJ1-6; D is ambiguous. The germline V and J ends were trimmed by 3 bases and 10 bases, with 7 bases remaining between them. CDR1 LNHDA and CDR2 SQIVND come from the germline V gene (reference sequence). There are 12 residues in the CDR3. The CDR3 loop is CASSISESPLHF. CDR3 nucleotide sequence: TGTGCCAGTAGTATTTCCGAGTCACCCCTCCACTTT.

V usage is TRBV6-5 and J usage is TRBJ1-1, with D uncertain. Germline V gene lookup returns CDR1 MNHEY and CDR2 SVGAGI. V gave up 7 bases and J gave up 0 bases, with 12 bases separating them. This CDR3 is built from 14 residues. In DNA form, the CDR3 reads TGTGCCAGCACGCGAGGACGGCTGAACACTGAAGCTTTCTTT. This encodes CASTRGRLNTEAFF.

V is TRBV7-2 and J is TRBJ1-2, with 7 bases aligning to TRBD1. J was trimmed by 4 bases and V by 5 bases; bases with no gene match: 19. This CDR3 is built from 18 residues. Germline lookup yields CDR1 SGHTA and CDR2 FQGNSA. CDR3 sequence: CASSTSPGTVPLLYGYTF. The CDR3 DNA follows: TGTGCCAGCAGCACGAGTCCCGGGACAGTCCCACTACTCTATGGCTACACCTTC.